One and the same sample provided the 23 T cell receptor beta chains below, sequenced in a study of human T cells and chemical hapten exposure (dated by TCRdb to about 2021). Library creation used RACE. The sequencer listed for this sample is NextSeq 500. TCRdb reran the public reads through fastp at Q25 and MiXCR, keeping productive beta chains. Every CDR3 protein is listed once, alongside the most common genes and DNA of its rows. The sample table records 180,000 or so distinct CDR3 sequences; about 20% of these occur just once. The ten largest clonotypes hold approximately 6.7% of the sample. Read against the paper, the sample's time point label means: patch test 1, 2 weeks after DPC sensitization. This specimen's treatment or condition label, interpreted: therapeutic diphenylcyclopropenone sensitization with weekly scalp DPC. The sequencing used whole blood, collected in connection with sensitization to the hapten diphenylcyclopropenone (DPC). These receptors were taken from a woman in her 50s with alopecia areata. Some clones in this sample may be carry-over from other donors' samples.

The gene calls are TRBV20-1 and TRBJ2-7, with 7 bases lining up with TRBD1. Germline lookup yields CDR1 DFQATT and CDR2 SNEGSKA (reference sequence). This CDR3 has 12 amino acids. The ends lost 3 bases at V and 6 bases at J; junction bases unmatched: 5. CDR3 bases: TGCAGTGCTAGGGGGAACAGGGGCGAGCAGTACTTC. This codes for CSARGNRGEQYF.

The V call is TRBV15, the J call TRBJ1-2; D is undetermined. CDR1 is LNHNV, CDR2 YYDKDF, per germline (reference sequence). The CDR3 sequence is 13 residues long. V lost 1 base and J lost 6, with 9 bases in between. CDR3 loop: CATSRGLWDGYTF. The CDR3, as DNA: TGTGCCACCAGCAGAGGCCTGTGGGATGGCTACACCTTC.

This rearrangement joins TRBV6-1 to TRBJ2-1; 9 nucleotides agree with TRBD2. The junction had 9 bases not matched to a gene; V was cut back by 6 bases and J by 6 bases. The CDR3 loop spans 15 amino acids. Germline V lookup: CDR1 MNHNS, CDR2 SASEGT. Here the CDR3 reads CASRNSGSPRNEQFF. In nucleotides, the CDR3 is TGTGCCAGCAGAAATAGCGGGAGTCCCCGCAATGAGCAGTTCTTC.

This clonotype was seen a handful of times. V gene TRBV29-1 combines with J gene TRBJ2-7, with TRBD1 matching over 7 bases. In germline, CDR1 is SQVTM, CDR2 ANQGSEA. CDR3 length equals 13 residues. V gave up 6 bases and J gave up 4 bases; unmatched junction bases: 9. CDR3 nucleotide sequence: TGCAGCGTCACGACGACAGGGTCTTACGAGCAGTACTTC. It codes for CSVTTTGSYEQYF.

This chain links TRBV5-1 with TRBJ2-1; D possibly corresponds to TRBD2 (5 bases). Germline V CDR1 and CDR2: SGHRS, YFSETQ. The CDR3 loop spans 17 amino acids. V was trimmed by 0 bases and J by 0 bases, leaving 13 bases between them. The CDR3 region has the DNA TGCGCCAGCAGCTTGGAAGACGCGGGCTTCTCCTACAATGAGCAGTTCTTC. Protein product: CASSLEDAGFSYNEQFF.

The chain employs TRBV20-1 and TRBJ2-7, with TRBD2 matching 7 bases. Unmatched junction bases numbered 15, after V lost 6 bases and J lost 4 bases. This CDR3 is built from 15 residues. Germline CDR1 reads DFQATT; CDR2 reads SNEGSKA (reference sequence). CDR3 region: CSARVGGSTAYEQYF. Here the CDR3 DNA reads TGCAGTGCCCGAGTGGGAGGGAGCACCGCTTACGAGCAGTACTTC.

This clonotype showed up just a few times. The rearrangement links TRBV7-8 to TRBJ1-1, with a weak D call TRBD1 (5 bases). Trimming took off 5 bases at V and 3 bases at J, with 25 bases between the two ends. The germline V gene has CDR1 SGHVS and CDR2 FQNEAQ. The CDR3 consists of 18 residues. The chain's CDR3 is CASSRGVGRDRVYTEAFF. The CDR3 DNA reads TGTGCCAGCAGCCGAGGGGTCGGGAGGGATCGCGTGTACACTGAAGCTTTCTTT. The full variable domain, in which reference TRBV7-8 and TRBJ1-1 provide the parts outside the CDR3, is GAGVSQSPRYKVAKRGQDVALRCDPISGHVSLFWYQQALGQGPEFLTYFQNEAQLDKSGLPSDRFFAERPEGSVSTLKIQRTQQEDSAVYLCASSRGVGRDRVYTEAFFGQGTRLTVV.

The gene calls are TRBV28 and TRBJ2-3; the D is unclear. Germline CDR1 is MDHEN and CDR2 is SYDVKM. The CDR3 runs to 11 residues. Between the trimmed V and J ends, which lost 5 bases and 6 bases, there was a span of 6 bases. This CDR3 reads CASSPHDTQYF. The CDR3, as DNA: TGTGCCAGCAGTCCCCACGATACGCAGTATTTT.

This clonotype was detected only a few times. The CDR3 coding sequence is TGTGCCAGTAGCCAGACAGGGTTCTATGGCTACACCTTC. Translating gives CASSQTGFYGYTF. This chain links TRBV19 with TRBJ1-2; 7 bases match TRBD1. Germline CDR1 reads LNHDA; CDR2 reads SQIVND (reference sequence). The CDR3 is 13 amino acids. Germline trimming cut 6 bases from V and 4 bases from J; bases unmatched to any gene: 5.

This chain uses TRBV9 with TRBJ2-4, with D unclear. Trimming left V 4 bases short and J 5 bases short, with 10 bases between. This CDR3 is 13 amino acids long. From germline, CDR1 is SGDLS and CDR2 YYNGEE. As DNA, the CDR3 is TGTGCCAGCAGCCGACTCGAGGAAAACATTCAGTACTTC. Encoded protein: CASSRLEENIQYF.

This clonotype was detected once. The gene calls are TRBV6-5 and TRBJ2-6; 7 nucleotides match TRBD1. Per germline, CDR1 MNHEY and CDR2 SVGAGI. There are 16 residues in the CDR3. The V gene end was trimmed by 4 bases and the J gene end by 0 bases; junction bases not matched to a gene: 3. The CDR3 region is CASSSGTASGANVLTF. Written as DNA, the CDR3 is TGTGCCAGCAGTTCCGGGACAGCCTCTGGGGCCAACGTCCTGACTTTC.

This clonotype was counted only a few times. This chain connects TRBV3-1 to TRBJ2-1; possible D gene TRBD2, 6 bases. Germline assignment: CDR1 LGHDT and CDR2 YNNKEL (reference sequence). The CDR3 loop spans 19 amino acids. V was clipped by 0 bases and J by 0 bases, with 18 bases between them. CDR3 sequence: CASSQDGGWRGSSYNEQFF. In DNA form, the CDR3 reads TGTGCCAGCAGCCAAGATGGGGGTTGGCGGGGAAGCTCCTACAATGAGCAGTTCTTC.

This chain joins TRBV7-6 and TRBJ2-3; tentatively, D is TRBD2 (8 bases). Germline values: CDR1 SGHVS, CDR2 FNYEAQ. The CDR3 loop spans 13 amino acids. V was pared by 11 bases and J by 6 bases, with 18 bases between. The CDR3 is CASGLAGGDTQYF. For the CDR3, the DNA is TGTGCCTCCGGACTAGCAGGGGGGGATACGCAGTATTTT. The variable domain in full, completed from reference TRBV7-6 and TRBJ2-3, reads GAGVSQSPRYKVTKRGQDVALRCDPISGHVSLYWYRQALGQGPEFLTYFNYEAQQDKSGLPNDRFSAERPEGSISTLTIQRTEQRDSAMYRCASGLAGGDTQYFGPGTRLTVL.

Only a few counts were recorded for this clonotype. The chain recombines TRBV20-1 with TRBJ2-7; 7 bases map to TRBD1. The CDR3 is made up of 16 amino acids. The germline V gene encodes CDR1 DFQATT and CDR2 SNEGSKA (reference sequence). V dropped 1 base and J dropped 6; count of bases not matched to a gene: 15. The CDR3 DNA is TGCAGTGCTAGAGCTACAGGGGCCAGATTGACGTTCGAGCAGTACTTC. Its translation is CSARATGARLTFEQYF.

This chain uses TRBV6-6 with TRBJ2-1; 12 positions agree with TRBD2. CDR1 is MNHNY, CDR2 SVGAGI, per germline (reference sequence). V lost 4 bases, J lost 5 bases, and 6 bases stayed unmatched. The CDR3 contains 16 residues. CDR3 coding DNA: TGTGCCAGCAGTTCCTCACTAGCGGGAGGCAACAATGAGCAGTTCTTC. This encodes CASSSSLAGGNNEQFF.

Only a few counts were recorded for this clonotype. V gene TRBV5-1 combines with J gene TRBJ1-6; 7 bases map to TRBD1. J gave up 6 bases and V 2 bases, and 5 bases lay outside the gene matches. CDR3 length: 15 amino acids. Germline lookup yields CDR1 SGHRS and CDR2 YFSETQ. CDR3 in amino acids: CASSLDRVGNSPLHF. DNA for the CDR3: TGCGCCAGCAGCTTAGACAGGGTGGGTAATTCACCCCTCCACTTT.

The chain is built from TRBV24-1 and TRBJ2-2, with D uncertain. From germline, CDR1 is KGHDR and CDR2 SFDVKD. V gave up 4 bases and J gave up 6 bases, with 8 bases separating them. This CDR3 is built from 13 residues. Here the CDR3 reads CATSERTPGELFF. The DNA of the CDR3 is TGTGCCACCAGTGAACGGACCCCCGGGGAGCTGTTTTTT.

The J gene is TRBJ2-1, the V gene TRBV3-1; 8 nucleotides line up with TRBD2. Germline V gene data show CDR1 as LGHDT and CDR2 as YNNKEL (reference sequence). J was trimmed by 8 bases and V by 4 bases; bases with no gene match: 7. The CDR3 extends over 14 amino acids. The CDR3 nucleotides are TGTGCCAGCAGCCCAAATAGCGGGAACTATGAGCAGTTCTTC. This gives the protein CASSPNSGNYEQFF.

The V and J genes are TRBV12-3 or TRBV12-4 and TRBJ1-1; D remains unclear. V was trimmed by 2 bases and J by 6 bases, leaving 10 bases between them. The CDR3 sequence is 13 residues long. The CDR3 loop is CASSLSEAPEAFF. The CDR3 DNA reads TGTGCCAGCAGTTTATCCGAGGCCCCTGAAGCTTTCTTT.

The chain has TRBV5-1 and TRBJ1-3, with 7 positions matching TRBD1. The CDR3 sequence is 17 residues long. Germline loops: CDR1 SGHRS, CDR2 YFSETQ. Trimming removed 3 bases from V and 0 bases from J; junction bases left unmatched: 9. The CDR3 DNA reads TGCGCCAGCAGCTCACCCTCAGACAGGGCCTCTGGAAACACCATATATTTT. Encoded protein: CASSSPSDRASGNTIYF.

The gene calls are TRBV19 and TRBJ2-1, with 9 bases lining up with TRBD1. The CDR3 sequence is 17 residues long. V lost 5 bases to trimming and J lost 4 bases; unmatched junction nucleotides: 12. Germline CDR1 reads LNHDA; CDR2 reads SQIVND (reference sequence). The CDR3 sequence: CASSLGTGTLLYNEQFF. CDR3 coding DNA: TGTGCCAGTAGTCTCGGGACAGGGACACTTCTATACAATGAGCAGTTCTTC.

V and J are TRBV15 and TRBJ2-7; TRBD1 matches at 12 bases. V lost 0 bases to trimming and J lost 7 bases; unmatched junction nucleotides: 4. This CDR3 has 15 residues. Germline loops: CDR1 LNHNV, CDR2 YYDKDF (reference sequence). As DNA, the CDR3 is TGTGCCACCAGCAGAGATGGGACAGGGGGCCGGGAGCAGTACTTC. Protein: CATSRDGTGGREQYF. Looking up the rest from reference TRBV15 and TRBJ2-7 gives the full variable domain: DAMVIQNPRYQVTQFGKPVTLSCSQTLNHNVMYWYQQKSSQAPKLLFHYYDKDFNNEADTPDNFQSRRPNTSFCFLDIRSPGLGDTAMYLCATSRDGTGGREQYFGPGTRLTVT.

About this clonotype: A read error is possible here, since a much larger clone lies one base away. The CDR3 does not end in the conserved phenylalanine or tryptophan, so this is likely a read error. The rearrangement joins TRBV18 to TRBJ2-3; D tentatively fits TRBD1 or TRBD2 (5 bases each). This CDR3 comprises 15 residues. Trimming took off 6 bases at V and 4 bases at J, with 17 bases between the two ends. Germline CDR1 and CDR2: KGHSH and LQKENI. CDR3 residues: CASSPGTGRSDTQYS. The CDR3 nucleotides are TGTGCCAGCTCGCCGGGGACCGGAAGGTCAGATACGCAGTATTCT.